This T cell receptor (beta chain) was captured in a study of blood T cell repertoires in COVID-19. Whole-study context: The study drew acute and convalescent COVID-19 samples from the United States, Italy and Spain. PBMCs, B-cell-depleted T cells, or T cells were the source of the cDNA or gDNA that made up the material.

Seattle-derived patients entered the study during active infection and were followed longitudinally. The trim removed 4 bases at V and 11 bases at J, leaving 10 bases unmatched. CDR1 is MNHEY and CDR2 is SMNVEV in the germline V gene (reference sequence). The CDR3 spans 13 residues. Source study methods: Reference gene primer amplification gave nucleated cell count estimates. Generated by immunoSEQ multiplex PCR, the TCRdb table keeps only in-frame clones and is missing some. The DNA gave D and trimming, while V, J and clone size come from that table. Among 410,000 or so clones, 89% were seen once, and the ten largest hold 1.5% to 1.8%.

This chain connects TRBV27 to TRBJ1-1; 7 nucleotides line up with TRBD1. This TCR was sampled from a woman aged 40 to 55 with COVID-19, enrolled during active disease. Material for sequencing was peripheral blood. CDR3 bases: TGTGCCAGCAGTTCCAACGCCCAGGGGGACGCTTTCTTT. Protein product: CASSSNAQGDAFF.